Listed here are 20 T cell receptor beta chains from one sample, sequenced in a study of T cells in Graves' hyperthyroidism and ophthalmopathy (dated by TCRdb to between 2018 and 2021). Libraries were prepared through multiplex PCR. Sequencer: Illumina HiSeq 2000. The TCR beta CDR3 regions were amplified from RNA transcripts. A first-round RT-PCR of the TCR CDR3 used the HTBI primer set with the Qiagen OneStep RT-PCR kit. The public sequencing data were trimmed at Q25 with fastp and processed into clonotypes with MiXCR by TCRdb, which kept only in-frame beta chains. Rows with a matching CDR3 protein are joined into one entry that keeps the most common DNA and genes. The sample table lists some 560,000 distinct CDR3 sequences, about 15% of them with a count of one. The top ten constitute about 15% of the sample. The specimen sequenced was blood. The source is a woman between 35 and 50 years old with Graves' hyperthyroidism.

The sample holds many counts of this clonotype. This rearrangement joins TRBV4-2 to TRBJ2-7, with D perhaps matching TRBD2 (6 bases). The CDR3 totals 14 residues. From germline, CDR1 is LGHNA and CDR2 YNFKEQ. The V and J ends lost 3 bases and 2 bases respectively, with 11 bases between them. CDR3 coding DNA: TGTGCCAGCAGCCAGGGAGGAAGGGCCTACGAGCAGTACTTC. This sequence encodes CASSQGGRAYEQYF.

In its sample, this clonotype was seen many times. The rearrangement links TRBV28 to TRBJ2-1; D is perhaps TRBD2 (6 bases). Germline CDR1 and CDR2: MDHEN and SYDVKM. CDR3 length: 16 amino acids. Trimming took 2 bases from V and 4 from J, leaving 15 bases between them. In DNA form, the CDR3 reads TGTGCCAGCAGTTTAGACTCGGGAGAAGGGTACAATGAGCAGTTCTTC. Protein: CASSLDSGEGYNEQFF. The full variable domain, its missing parts supplied by reference TRBV28 and TRBJ2-1, is DVKVTQSSRYLVKRTGEKVFLECVQDMDHENMFWYRQDPGLGLRLIYFSYDVKMKEKGDIPEGYSVSREKKERFSLILESASTNQTSMYLCASSLDSGEGYNEQFFGPGTRLTVL.

Ten or more counts support this clonotype. This chain connects TRBV5-1 to TRBJ1-1; no clear D. Germline CDR1 SGHRS, CDR2 YFSETQ. V was pared by 0 bases and J by 1 base, with 13 bases between. This CDR3 region has 16 residues. The CDR3 region has the DNA TGCGCCAGCAGCTTGGGGACTGGGTTTCGGAACACTGAAGCTTTCTTT. This sequence encodes CASSLGTGFRNTEAFF.

This clonotype was detected many times. V usage is TRBV7-9 and J usage is TRBJ2-1; D not resolved. The CDR3 has 12 amino acids. Germline assignment: CDR1 SEHNR and CDR2 FQNEAQ (reference sequence). The V end lost 5 bases, the J end lost 9 bases, and 11 bases lay between the germline ends. CDR3 sequence: CASSPEGLEQFF. The CDR3 DNA sequence: TGTGCCAGCAGCCCCGAAGGGCTTGAGCAGTTCTTC.

In its sample, this clonotype was seen a few times. The rearrangement uses TRBV20-1 and TRBJ2-7; 8 nucleotides agree with TRBD1. The CDR3 sequence is 15 residues long. The ends lost 3 bases at V and 2 bases at J; junction bases unmatched: 9. Germline V gene sequence: CDR1 DFQATT, CDR2 SNEGSKA (reference sequence). The CDR3 sequence is CSASPRTGMTYEQYF. CDR3 in DNA: TGCAGTGCTAGCCCCAGGACAGGGATGACCTACGAGCAGTACTTC.

Points on this clonotype: A read error is possible here, since a much larger clone lies one base away. The genes are TRBV27 and TRBJ2-7, with D possibly matching TRBD1 (5 bases). From germline, CDR1 is MNHEY and CDR2 SMNVEV (reference sequence). The CDR3 consists of 12 residues. Trimming left V 3 bases short and J 6 bases short, with 9 bases between. The CDR3 DNA reads as TGTGCCAGCAGTTTCGGTGACAGCGAGCAGTACTTC. It translates to CASSFGDSEQYF.

The sample holds many counts of this clonotype. The CDR3 here is CSGDGTYLGNEQFF. The CDR3 DNA reads as TGCAGCGGTGACGGGACATACCTTGGGAATGAGCAGTTCTTC. The chain has TRBV29-1 and TRBJ2-1; a weak D match, TRBD1 (6 bases). Germline CDR1 SQVTM, CDR2 ANQGSEA. The CDR3 has 14 amino acids. V was clipped by 7 bases and J by 7 bases, with 20 bases between them.

In its sample, this clonotype was seen many times. The chain couples TRBV12-3 or TRBV12-4 to TRBJ1-2; perhaps TRBD1 as D (5 bases). Trimming took 7 bases from V and 4 from J, leaving 19 bases between them. This CDR3 comprises 15 residues. The CDR3 DNA reads TGTGCCAGCACCCTAAGGGTATCAGGGTCCTATGGCTACACCTTC. This encodes CASTLRVSGSYGYTF.

Worth noting for this clonotype: A much larger clone sits a single nucleotide away, making a read error possible. The J gene is TRBJ2-1, the V gene TRBV30, with 9 bases lining up with TRBD1. Germline CDR1 GTSNPN, CDR2 SVGIG (reference sequence). The CDR3 has 15 residues. Here the CDR3 DNA reads TGTGCCTGGACCCACGCGGGACAGGGTTACAATGAGCAGCTCTTC. Residues: CAWTHAGQGYNEQLF.

This clonotype was counted at least ten times. The chain carries TRBV3-1 and TRBJ2-2; TRBD2 aligns across 7 bases. V was clipped by 4 bases and J by 13 bases; unmatched bases: 3. CDR1 and CDR2 from the germline V gene are LGHDT and YNNKEL (reference sequence). The CDR3 is 11 residues long. As DNA, the CDR3 is TGTGCCAGCAGCCGGGAGCGGGGGCTGTTTTTT. Protein sequence: CASSRERGLFF.

Note on this clonotype: This may be a read error, as it is one base from a much larger clone. The genes are TRBV6-9 and TRBJ2-1; 7 positions agree with TRBD2. Germline values: CDR1 MNHGY, CDR2 SVAAGI. CDR3 length equals 14 residues. CDR3 nucleotide sequence: TGTGGCAGCAGTTTCGGGACTACCCTGGGAGAGCAGTTCTTC. Residues: CGSSFGTTLGEQFF.

This clonotype appeared many times. The J gene is TRBJ2-7, the V gene TRBV28, with D tentatively TRBD1 or TRBD2 (5 bases each). V lost 5 bases and J 6 bases, leaving 20 bases between the germline ends. CDR1 is MDHEN, CDR2 SYDVKM, per germline. This CDR3 spans 15 amino acids. The CDR3, as DNA: TGTGCCAGCAGTCCACCCGGCAGGGACCAAGGCGAGCAGTACTTC. Protein: CASSPPGRDQGEQYF. The variable domain in full, with the rest retrieved from reference TRBV28 and TRBJ2-7, is DVKVTQSSRYLVKRTGEKVFLECVQDMDHENMFWYRQDPGLGLRLIYFSYDVKMKEKGDIPEGYSVSREKKERFSLILESASTNQTSMYLCASSPPGRDQGEQYFGPGTRLTVT.

This clonotype turned up a few times. One base away lies a much larger clone, so this may be a sequencing read error. The gene calls are TRBV7-9 and TRBJ1-1; D unclear. V was trimmed by 1 base and J by 3 bases, leaving 6 bases between them. Germline loops: CDR1 SEHNR, CDR2 FQNEAQ (reference sequence). The CDR3 totals 13 residues. The DNA of the CDR3 is TGTGCCAGCAGCTTAGATCAGTACACTGAAGCTTTCTTT. Protein: CASSLDQYTEAFF.

Ten or more counts support this clonotype. The J gene is TRBJ2-7, the V gene TRBV7-6, with 10 nucleotides matching TRBD2. The CDR3 has 15 amino acids. Trimming at V came to 4 bases and at J to 2 bases, leaving 5 bases not matched to a gene. Per germline, CDR1 SGHVS and CDR2 FNYEAQ. The CDR3 sequence is CASSSLAGDAYEQYF. Written as DNA, the CDR3 is TGTGCCAGCAGCTCGCTAGCGGGAGACGCCTACGAGCAGTACTTC.

The V and J genes are TRBV12-3 or TRBV12-4 and TRBJ2-5; D is unresolved. The ends were cut back, 7 bases at V and 9 bases at J, with 18 bases in the middle. This CDR3 contains 13 residues. This CDR3 reads CASTPGPHRAQYF. The DNA for the CDR3 is TGTGCCAGCACTCCGGGCCCCCATCGGGCCCAGTACTTC.

This clonotype was observed a handful of times. The chain couples TRBV6-2 or TRBV6-3 to TRBJ1-5, with TRBD1 as a possible D gene (5 bases). With 0 bases removed from V and 6 bases from J, the gap between germline ends came to 9 bases. The CDR3 is 14 residues long. The germline V gene has CDR1 MNHEY and CDR2 SVGEGT. The DNA for the CDR3 is TGTGCCAGCAGTTACTCCGGGACTAGTCAGCCCCAGCATTTT. Protein: CASSYSGTSQPQHF.

Many counts were recorded for this clonotype. The chain is built from TRBV30 and TRBJ2-1; D possibly matches TRBD1 or TRBD2 (5 bases each). Germline CDR1 GTSNPN, CDR2 SVGIG (reference sequence). V was pared by 5 bases and J by 5 bases, with 16 bases between. The CDR3 spans 14 residues. The DNA of the CDR3 is TGTGCCTGGGATATCGGGGCGATCAACAATGAGCAGTTCTTC. Its translation: CAWDIGAINNEQFF.

This clonotype was seen repeatedly, ten times or more. This chain connects TRBV7-3 to TRBJ2-2; D may be TRBD1 (5 bases). The germline gives CDR1 SGHTA, CDR2 FQGTGA. Trimming pared 8 bases from V and 0 bases from J, leaving 10 bases between. CDR3 length equals 14 residues. The CDR3, as DNA: TGTGCCAGCTCTGAACAGGCGAACACCGGGGAGCTGTTTTTT. This gives the protein CASSEQANTGELFF.

This clonotype was seen repeatedly, ten times or more. The chain carries TRBV2 and TRBJ2-2, with D unresolved. This CDR3 contains 14 residues. Germline CDR1 reads SNHLY; CDR2 reads FYNNEI. V was pared by 4 bases and J by 6 bases, with 12 bases between. DNA of the CDR3: TGTGCCAGCAGTGTCGAGCGATTGGCCGGGGAGCTGTTTTTT. This gives the protein CASSVERLAGELFF.

This clonotype was seen only a few times. The chain joins TRBV19 to TRBJ1-1; D not certain. From germline, CDR1 is LNHDA and CDR2 SQIVND (reference sequence). The CDR3 runs to 13 residues. Trimming took 6 bases from V and 1 from J, leaving 9 bases between them. The CDR3 DNA follows: TGTGCCAGTAGCTCCTCCAAGAACACTGAAGCTTTCTTT. It encodes CASSSSKNTEAFF. The whole variable domain, filled in from reference TRBV19 and TRBJ1-1, reads DGGITQSPKYLFRKEGQNVTLSCEQNLNHDAMYWYRQDPGQGLRLIYYSQIVNDFQKGDIAEGYSVSREKKESFPLTVTSAQKNPTAFYLCASSSSKNTEAFFGQGTRLTVV.